This TCR beta chain was recovered during a study of T cell responses to AZD1222 COVID-19 vaccine (dated by TCRdb to the early 2020s). Regarding the research as a whole: Because spike-specific TCR depth and breadth did not differ between the two schedules, AZD1222 recipients who got a second dose at roughly 4 weeks were pooled with those who got a second dose at roughly 12 weeks. A total of approximately 240 trial participants underwent TCR sequencing, of whom some 210 received two doses of AZD1222 and approximately 25 received two doses of the MenACWY control vaccine. Enrollment into the trials was organized by age into subgroups of 18-55, 56-69 and 70-plus years, and those subgroups contained approximately 160, 26 and 62 TCR-sequenced participants, respectively. Summary of the overall study and its limitations: After two AZD1222 doses, both the breadth and the depth of spike-specific TCRs were significantly higher than at day 0 and than in MenACWY recipients. Most participants were white British and females outnumbered males, and the authors suggested that clonal diversity may have been underestimated. Nearly half of unique spike-specific TCRs reportedly recognized epitopes outside regions mutated in the B.1.351 and B.1.1.7 variants. The whole spike protein was spanned by vaccine-associated CD4 TCRs, and dominant responses were seen in regions 160-218 and 743-854. The 56-69-year group was small, and its depth increase did not reach significance, likely because of low power. No day 14 peak-response samples were available, so repertoires were characterized only after the peak T cell response. Conclusions about previously exposed vaccinees were limited because only six or seven AZD1222 recipients were SARS-CoV-2 seropositive at baseline.

What the time point label conveys for this sample: baseline before first vaccination. The vaccinee samples were drawn from two UK trials, COV001 and COV002, one of which was a single-blind randomized controlled phase 2/3 trial testing AZD1222 (ChAdOx1 nCoV-19) in healthy adults. For TCRbeta chain sequencing, PBMC samples were collected from trial participants at day 0 and at day 28 after the second dose. V is shortened by 3 bases, J by 0 bases, and the region joining them spans 7 bases. The germline V gene supplies CDR1 SGDLS and CDR2 YYNGEE. The CDR3 sequence holds 15 residues, the cysteine and phenylalanine included. The entry retains the CDR3 DNA only, 45 bases that are in frame from base 1. The CDR3 regions of human TCRbeta chains were analyzed by immunosequencing. Turning to the authors' computational methods: Repertoire TCRs were matched against a reference library of SARS-CoV-2-specific TCRs generated with the MIRA antigen-specificity platform. Breadth meant the fraction of unique TCRs that were SARS-CoV-2-associated, whereas depth meant the fraction of total T cells that were SARS-CoV-2-associated. Each spike-specific TCR was assigned to its reactive spike region and to a CD4 or CD8 class using the MIRA data. Log10-transformed breadth and depth values were compared by one-way ANOVA with Sidak's multiple comparisons tests. The table was pulled from immuneACCESS by TCRdb, which kept in-frame rearrangements only. Such tables lose some clones; where checked, under half of the loss comes from unresolved V genes, and the rest has no known cause. V, J and clone size are taken as reported in that table, and D and trimming were inferred from the DNA itself. The sample table contains some 150,000 clones; only one count was recorded for around 89% of them. The leading ten clones occupy 2% to 2.5% of the sample.

On this clone itself: Its specific antigen is unknown. No much larger clonotype is one base removed from it; base qualities were not supplied.

The TCR comes from an adult in good health. The specimen was peripheral blood, collected on day 0 of AZD1222 vaccination. The chain couples TRBV9 to TRBJ2-6, with the identity of the D gene unclear. The bases are TGTGCCAGCAGCGCATGGAGCTCTGGGGCCAACGTCCTGACTTTC. This gives the protein CASSAWSSGANVLTF.